This TCR beta chain was retrieved from a study of blood T cell repertoires in COVID-19 (dated by TCRdb to the early 2020s). About the study as a whole: Samples from collaborators originated in the United States, Italy and Spain and spanned both the acute and convalescent phases of COVID-19. The prospective study material was composed of cDNA or gDNA derived from T cells, B-cell-depleted T cells, or PBMCs. Deeply sampled blood TCRbeta repertoires from subjects exposed to, actively infected with, or recovered from COVID-19 were included in the dataset. A freely available public database, intended as a resource for researchers studying the immune response to SARS-CoV-2, is where the repertoires were released. Samples were obtained from the ongoing ImmuneRACE study (first 160 participants) and from 1,254 subjects provided by 6 global collaborators. A de-identified subject ID, COVID-19 status, age in years and sex were almost always included in the sample metadata. Where HLA class I and class II types were available, the types were taken from metadata supplied by the sample provider, not from assay-based typing. Broad study findings and their caveats: The amount of clinical and demographic metadata varied by source and participant and was provided uncurated.

Via the germline V gene, CDR1 is SGHTA and CDR2 FQGTGA. The CDR3 covers 17 residues, taking in both the cysteine and the phenylalanine. Only the CDR3 region is kept as DNA, spanning 51 bases read in frame from base 1. Relative to germline, V is missing 5 bases and J is missing 4 bases, with 10 bases of the junction outside any gene match. TCRbeta CDR3 regions were amplified from genomic DNA by means of the immunoSEQ Assay, a bias-controlled multiplex PCR. In the authors' own workflow: The number of nucleated cells in each sample was estimated by amplification of reference gene primers within the assay. To quantify the absolute abundance of each unique TCRbeta CDR3 rearrangement, sequence reads were collapsed and filtered. For each sample, productive Simpson clonality was calculated by taking the square root of Simpson's diversity index across productive rearrangements. This is the immuneACCESS table as TCRdb keeps it, with only in-frame sequences that have V and J called. A part of the clones is gone; compared with another copy, unresolved V genes explain less than half, and the rest is unexplained. V, J and clone size are taken as reported in that table, and D and trimming were inferred from the DNA itself. The sample table records fewer than 300,000 clones; about 87% of these occur just once. The ten largest clones represent under 4.5% of the sample.

A second Seattle source provided samples from volunteer blood donors who had recovered from COVID-19. The collaborating institutions used their own protocols to collect whole blood in K2EDTA tubes. For TCRbeta analysis, collaborator samples were shipped as frozen whole blood, as isolated PBMCs, or as DNA extracted from either sample type. As for this clone: The specificity of this receptor is unknown. No much larger clone is present one base from it, and per-base qualities are unavailable.

Sequencing used peripheral blood. This chain is built from TRBV7-3 and TRBJ2-1; 11 bases in the middle match TRBD1. The clonotype originates from a man in his 60s who had recovered from COVID-19. The CDR3 reads as follows: CASSAKWTGGLYNEQFF. At the DNA level, the sequence is TGTGCCAGCAGCGCCAAATGGACAGGGGGCCTATACAATGAGCAGTTCTTC.